What follows is one T cell receptor (beta chain) and its context. Repertoires were generated with immunoSEQ multiplex PCR, while TCRdb's copy carries only in-frame clones and drops some. The repertoire has about 73,000 clones, around 88% of them found once; the top ten carry 5% to 6.5%. The sample is drawn from a study of blood T cell repertoires in COVID-19. The CDR3 has 15 amino acids. The germline V and J ends were trimmed by 6 bases and 9 bases, with 21 bases remaining between them. Germline V gene sequence: CDR1 SNHLY, CDR2 FYNNEI. The chain combines TRBV2 with TRBJ2-1, with D maybe TRBD2 (7 bases). The sample consisted of peripheral blood. The clonotype was recovered from a man aged 50 to 59 with active COVID-19. CDR3 region: CASRGDGGHLSEQFF. The CDR3 region has the DNA TGTGCCAGCAGGGGGGACGGGGGGCATTTATCTGAGCAGTTCTTC.